This entry is about one TCR beta chain. It lacks a known antigen. No clone much larger than this one lies a single base away; base qualities are absent. This sample was taken from a study of PD-1 blockade in classical Hodgkin lymphoma (dated by TCRdb to 2018 to 2021). Regarding the study in general: Nivolumab dosing was 3 mg/kg intravenously every 2 weeks, continuing until either disease progression or unacceptable toxicity. A peripheral blood immune signature of response to PD-1 blockade in classical Hodgkin lymphoma was defined using TCR beta sequencing and CyTOF.

Read against the paper, the sample's time point label means: cycle 2 day 1 (C2D1) of nivolumab. All trial patients had relapsed after autologous stem cell transplantation, with cohorts A, B and C differing in prior brentuximab vedotin exposure. The trial cohort comprised some 60 patients with relapsed/refractory classical Hodgkin lymphoma whose best overall responses were complete response, partial response or progressive disease. Single-agent nivolumab was administered to trial patients in the multi-cohort phase II CheckMate 205 trial. An independent review committee assessed best overall response by applying the 2007 International Working Group response criteria. Trial PBMCs were collected immediately before nivolumab initiation (C1D1) and during therapy at cycle 2 day 1 and cycle 4 day 1. Peripheral blood was collected in 8 mL Vacutainer Cell Preparation Tubes, from which PBMCs were isolated by centrifugation and then cryopreserved.

Genomic DNA was isolated using the Qiagen DNeasy kit from unsorted PBMCs as well as from negatively selected CD4+ and CD8+ fractions. Using primers that anneal to V and J segments, immunoSEQ multiplex PCR amplified the TCR beta CDR3 regions. Amplification bias was minimized using a synthetic immune receptor repertoire, and residual bias was removed computationally after sequencing. The source study handled its data this way. Custom Python scripts were used to quantify repertoire diversity as the Shannon entropy index. Unsorted, CD4+ and CD8+ repertoires were examined separately, except in combined analyses, for which CD4+ and CD8+ sequences were merged in silico. A clone counted as expanded when the clone's frequency after treatment rose at least 2-fold relative to C1D1, and clones undetected at baseline were given a pseudocount of 0.5. Clones with 0 or 1 copy at C1D1 were classified as singleton clones, and clones with 2 or more copies were classified as non-singleton clones. Clones expanded in unsorted samples were labelled as CD4+, CD8+ or unknown by matching protein sequences in sorted samples from the same patient. Wilcoxon tests on paired samples were used to test diversity changes from C1D1 to C4D1. Sourced from immuneACCESS, this table was stored by TCRdb with only in-frame sequences that have V and J called. A share of the clones is absent; for the studies checked, an unresolved V gene accounts for under half, and the remainder has no known explanation. V, J and clone size were drawn from that table, and D and trimming were deduced from the DNA. The table for this sample lists some 40,000 clones; more than 65% of them were counted only once. 13% to 15% of the sample rests with the top ten.

From V the trimming removes 1 base and from J it removes 2 bases, while the gene matches leave 10 bases of the junction unaccounted for. CDR1 and CDR2 (SGHRS, YFSETQ) derive from the germline V gene. There are 17 amino acids in the CDR3, from cysteine to phenylalanine inclusive. Of the read, only the CDR3 DNA is kept; its 51 bases are in frame from base 1. The paper as a whole reports these results and caveats: Baseline TCR diversity was reported to be lower in newly diagnosed patients than in healthy donors and to be lower still in relapsed/refractory patients. Baseline diversity similar to that of newly diagnosed patients was observed in trial patients achieving complete response, whereas significantly lower diversity was observed in partial responders and progressors. By C4D1, a significant rise was seen in CD4+ TCR diversity but not in CD8+ TCR diversity (p=0.0027 vs p=0.16), and the rise was most apparent among complete responders (p=0.02). The study was restricted to a single clinical trial cohort, and the causes of repertoire differences, possibly disease activity or prior therapy, were left undefined. Diversity was lower in patients who began nivolumab less than 1 year after ASCT, so these patients were left out of later analyses to avoid confounding by immune reconstitution.

This receptor chain uses TRBV5-1 and TRBJ2-5; 8 bases in the junction line up with TRBD1. The sample consisted of peripheral blood mononuclear cells (PBMCs), taken before the second cycle of nivolumab. This TCR was recovered from a human donor with classical Hodgkin lymphoma. The CDR3 amino acid sequence is: CASSLMGRGQGQETQYF. The sequence in DNA is TGCGCCAGCAGCTTGATGGGGAGAGGACAGGGACAAGAGACCCAGTACTTC.